This T cell receptor beta chain was found in a study of OX40 agonist ivuxolimab in advanced cancers. The study in broad terms: The costimulatory receptor OX40 (CD134) was targeted by ivuxolimab, a fully human IgG2 agonistic monoclonal antibody. The paper reports the monotherapy dose-escalation portion (N of about 50 patients) of the phase I ivuxolimab trial. Patients were allowed to have had prior anti-PD-1, anti-PD-L1 or anti-CTLA-4 therapy, and more than 35% of the dose-escalation patients had been treated with checkpoint inhibitors. Intravenous ivuxolimab was administered to patients every 2 weeks at six dose levels: 0.01, 0.1, 0.3, 1.5, 3 and 10 mg/kg. In the dose-escalation cohort, 82.7% of patients were male, and the mean age was approximately 55 years, with a range of roughly 20 to 85. Of the approximately 54 dose-escalation patients, hepatocellular carcinoma was present in 19, melanoma in approximately 15, renal cell carcinoma in 9 and head and neck cancer in 9. Partial responses were achieved by three dose-escalation patients, of whom one had hepatocellular carcinoma and two had cutaneous melanoma. Peripheral TCRbeta sequencing aimed to test whether ivuxolimab altered TCR sequence diversity and caused clonal T-cell expansion.

General study outcomes and caveats: Low levels of normalized T-cell clonal expansion were also seen in some nonresponding patients. After ivuxolimab, more expanded clones were found on average in CD8+ T cells than in CD4+ T cells. At doses from 0.1 to 3.0 mg/kg, clonal expansion was seen in both CD4+ and CD8+ blood T cells between baseline and week 6. In the 0.1-3.0 mg/kg groups, partial responders were among the patients with the lowest normalized peripheral clonal expansion, particularly in CD8+ T cells. Which antigens the clonally expanded peripheral T cells were specific for was not determined.

Patients with autoimmune disease history or receiving systemic immunosuppression were excluded from the trial. Peripheral blood for TCR sequencing was collected from all dose cohorts at baseline, on cycle 4 day 1, and on cycle 7 day 1. The samples were drawn from a first-in-human, open-label, multicenter phase I dose-escalation trial of ivuxolimab. The trial enrolled adults with locally advanced or metastatic head and neck squamous cell, hepatocellular, melanoma or renal cell carcinoma. Before TCR sequencing, CD4+ T cells and CD8+ T cells from peripheral blood were sorted into separate populations. For sequencing of the TCRbeta CDR3 region, genomic DNA was extracted from the sorted cells. The immunoSEQ Assay was used to sequence the TCRbeta CDR3 regions. Held by TCRdb, this immuneACCESS table contains in-frame sequences only and omits some clones. Under half of the omission traces to an unresolved V gene where checked; the cause of the rest is unknown. The sample has roughly 61,000 clones on record, roughly nine tenths of them singletons. Together, the top ten hold around a sixth of the sample.

CDR1 GTSNPN and CDR2 SVGIG are derived from the germline V gene (reference sequence). Counted from cysteine to phenylalanine, this CDR3 has 13 amino acids. Left in the record is the CDR3 DNA by itself, 39 bases read in frame from the first base. In the case of this clone: Its antigen specificity is not known. A far bigger clonotype differs at one base, so this is likely a read error.

In this chain, TRBV30 is recombined with TRBJ1-6; confidence is insufficient to name the D gene. This sample comprised CD4+ or CD8+ T cells sorted from blood, obtained in a trial of the OX40 agonist ivuxolimab. The clonotype was recovered from an adult with an advanced solid tumor such as melanoma, head and neck, liver or kidney cancer. The DNA reads TGTGCCTGGAGAGACACGGAATATTCACCCCTCCTCTTT. This yields the protein CAWRDTEYSPLLF.